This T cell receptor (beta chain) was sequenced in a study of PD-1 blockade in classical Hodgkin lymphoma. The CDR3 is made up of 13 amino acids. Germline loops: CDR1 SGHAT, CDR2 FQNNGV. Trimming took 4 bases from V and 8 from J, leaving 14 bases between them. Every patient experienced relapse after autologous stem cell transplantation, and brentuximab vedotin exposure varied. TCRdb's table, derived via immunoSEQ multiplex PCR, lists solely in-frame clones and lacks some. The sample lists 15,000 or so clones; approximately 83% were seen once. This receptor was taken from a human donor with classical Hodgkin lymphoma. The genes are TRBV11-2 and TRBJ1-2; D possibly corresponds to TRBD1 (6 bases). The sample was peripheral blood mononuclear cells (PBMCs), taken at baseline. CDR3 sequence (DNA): TGTGCCAGCAGCTACCAGGGGTTAGGAGGCTACACCTTC. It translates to CASSYQGLGGYTF.